This T cell receptor (beta chain) was recovered during a study of shared clonotypes between healthy human individuals. Study-level points and caveats: Roughly 5% of naive CD4 clonotypes were common to a few donors.

Remarks on this clone: Its antigen is currently unknown.

Investigators spread the genomic DNA of each subset evenly over several immunoSEQ plates. Sequenced by immunoSEQ multiplex PCR; TCRdb stores in-frame clones only, minus some. In the table there are under 1,900,000 clones, 97% to 99% of which are singletons. Germline assignment: CDR1 SQVTM and CDR2 ANQGSEA. The V end was cut by 4 bases, the J end by 0 bases, with 7 bases between. There are 13 residues in the CDR3. The receptor's source is a man aged 25 to 40 in good health. The sample comprised naive CD4+ T cells sorted from blood. Documented subset: CD45RA+ positively selected. The chain recombines TRBV29-1 with TRBJ2-1; the D is unclear. The DNA of the CDR3 is TGCAGCGTTGCTCTACGCTCCTACAATGAGCAGTTCTTC. Translated: CSVALRSYNEQFF.